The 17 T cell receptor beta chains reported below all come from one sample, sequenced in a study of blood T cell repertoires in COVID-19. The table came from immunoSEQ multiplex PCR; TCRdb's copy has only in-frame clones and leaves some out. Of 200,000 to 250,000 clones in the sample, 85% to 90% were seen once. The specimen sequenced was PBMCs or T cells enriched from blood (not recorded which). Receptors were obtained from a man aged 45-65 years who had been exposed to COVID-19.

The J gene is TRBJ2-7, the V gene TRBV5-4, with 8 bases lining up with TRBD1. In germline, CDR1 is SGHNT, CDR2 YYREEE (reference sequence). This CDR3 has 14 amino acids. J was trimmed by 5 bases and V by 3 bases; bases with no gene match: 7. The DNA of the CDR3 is TGTGCCAGCAGCTACCAGGGGGCGCGGAACGAGCAGTACTTC. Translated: CASSYQGARNEQYF.

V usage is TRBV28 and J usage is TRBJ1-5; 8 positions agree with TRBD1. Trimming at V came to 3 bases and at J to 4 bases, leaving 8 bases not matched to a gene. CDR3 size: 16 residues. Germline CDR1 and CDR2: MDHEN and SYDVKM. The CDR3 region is CASSFVSRGHNQPQHF. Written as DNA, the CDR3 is TGTGCCAGCAGTTTTGTGTCCAGGGGGCATAATCAGCCCCAGCATTTT.

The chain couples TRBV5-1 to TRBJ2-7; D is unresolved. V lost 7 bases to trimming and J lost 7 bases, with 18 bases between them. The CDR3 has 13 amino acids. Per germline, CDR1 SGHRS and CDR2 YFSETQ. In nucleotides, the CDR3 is TGCGCCAGCTGGCTGGCAGGTTCGAGAGAGCAGTACTTC. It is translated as CASWLAGSREQYF.

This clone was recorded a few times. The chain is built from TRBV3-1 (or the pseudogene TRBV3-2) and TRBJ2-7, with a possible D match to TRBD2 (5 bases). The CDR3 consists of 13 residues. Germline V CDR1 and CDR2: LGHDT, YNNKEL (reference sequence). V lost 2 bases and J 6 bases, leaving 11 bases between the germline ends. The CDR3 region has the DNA TGTGCCAGCAGCCAAAATAGCGCCCGCGAGCAGTACTTC. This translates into CASSQNSAREQYF.

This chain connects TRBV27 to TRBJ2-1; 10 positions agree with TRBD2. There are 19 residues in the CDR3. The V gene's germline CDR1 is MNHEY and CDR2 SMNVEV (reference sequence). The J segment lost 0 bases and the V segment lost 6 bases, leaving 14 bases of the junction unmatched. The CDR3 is CASSTASGGPIGSYNEQFF. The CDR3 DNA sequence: TGTGCCAGCAGCACGGCTAGCGGGGGCCCGATAGGCTCCTACAATGAGCAGTTCTTC.

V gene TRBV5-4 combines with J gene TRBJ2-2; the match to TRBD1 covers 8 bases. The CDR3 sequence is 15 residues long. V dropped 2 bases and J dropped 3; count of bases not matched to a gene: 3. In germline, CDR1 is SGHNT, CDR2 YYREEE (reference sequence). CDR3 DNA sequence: TGTGCCAGCAGCTTACGGACAGGGTACACCGGGGAGCTGTTTTTT. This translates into CASSLRTGYTGELFF.

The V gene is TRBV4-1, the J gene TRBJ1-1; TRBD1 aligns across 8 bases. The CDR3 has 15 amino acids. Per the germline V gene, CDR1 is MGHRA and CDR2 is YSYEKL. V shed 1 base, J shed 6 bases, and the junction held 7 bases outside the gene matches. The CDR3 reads CASSQVGQGSSEAFF. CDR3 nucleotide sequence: TGCGCCAGCAGCCAAGTTGGACAGGGTAGTTCTGAAGCTTTCTTT.

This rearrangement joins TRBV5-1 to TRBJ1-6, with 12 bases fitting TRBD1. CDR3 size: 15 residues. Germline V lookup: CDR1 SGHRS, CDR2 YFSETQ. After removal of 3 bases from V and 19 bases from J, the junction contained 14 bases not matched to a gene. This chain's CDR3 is CASSWGTGGEPLSHF. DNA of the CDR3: TGCGCCAGCAGCTGGGGGACAGGGGGCGAACCCCTCTCTCACTTT. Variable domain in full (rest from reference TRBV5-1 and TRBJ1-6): KAGVTQTPRYLIKTRGQQVTLSCSPISGHRSVSWYQQTPGQGLQFLFEYFSETQRNKGNFPGRFSGRQFSNSRSEMNVSTLELGDSALYLCASSWGTGGEPLSHFGNGTRLTVT.

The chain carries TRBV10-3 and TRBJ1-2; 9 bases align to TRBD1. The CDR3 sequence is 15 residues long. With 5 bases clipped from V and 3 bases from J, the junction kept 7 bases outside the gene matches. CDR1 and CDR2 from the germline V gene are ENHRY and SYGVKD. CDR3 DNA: TGTGCCATCAGTCCCGGGACAGGGTTCGACTATGGCTACACCTTC. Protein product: CAISPGTGFDYGYTF.

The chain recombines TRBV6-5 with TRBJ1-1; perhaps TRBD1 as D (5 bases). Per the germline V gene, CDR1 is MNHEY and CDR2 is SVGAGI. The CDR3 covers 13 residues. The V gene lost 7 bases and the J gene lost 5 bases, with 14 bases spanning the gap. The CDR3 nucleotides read TGTGCCAGCACCTTAGGACGGGGGACTGAAGCTTTCTTT. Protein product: CASTLGRGTEAFF.

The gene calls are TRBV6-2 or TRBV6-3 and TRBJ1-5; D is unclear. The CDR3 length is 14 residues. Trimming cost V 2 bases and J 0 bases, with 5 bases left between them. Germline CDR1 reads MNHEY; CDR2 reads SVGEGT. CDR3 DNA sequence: TGTGCCAGCAGTTACGGGCATAGCAATCAGCCCCAGCATTTT. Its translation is CASSYGHSNQPQHF.

CDR3 sequence reads: CASSLGTGGNYGYTF. The CDR3 coding sequence is TGCGCCAGCAGCCTGGGGACAGGGGGGAACTATGGCTACACCTTC. The chain joins TRBV5-1 to TRBJ1-2, with TRBD1 matching 11 bases. V dropped 4 bases and J dropped 2; count of bases not matched to a gene: 4. The CDR3 has 15 residues. CDR1 SGHRS and CDR2 YFSETQ come from the germline V gene.

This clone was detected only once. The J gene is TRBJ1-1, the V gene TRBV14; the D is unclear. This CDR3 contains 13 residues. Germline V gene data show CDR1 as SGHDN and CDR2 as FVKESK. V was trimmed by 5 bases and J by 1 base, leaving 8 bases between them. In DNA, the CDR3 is TGTGCCAGCAGCTCACAGTGGAACACTGAAGCTTTCTTT. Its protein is CASSSQWNTEAFF.

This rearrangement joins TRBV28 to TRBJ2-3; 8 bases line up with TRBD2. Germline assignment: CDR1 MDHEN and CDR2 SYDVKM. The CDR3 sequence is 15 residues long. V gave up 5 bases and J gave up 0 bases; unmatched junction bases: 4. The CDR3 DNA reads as TGTGCCAGCAGTCGAGCGGGAGTGAGCACAGATACGCAGTATTTT. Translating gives CASSRAGVSTDTQYF.

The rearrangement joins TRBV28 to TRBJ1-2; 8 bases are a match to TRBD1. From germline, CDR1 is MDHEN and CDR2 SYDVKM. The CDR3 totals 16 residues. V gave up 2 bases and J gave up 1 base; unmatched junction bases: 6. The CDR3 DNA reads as TGTGCCAGCAGTTTAGGATCAGGGGGCAGTAACTATGGCTACACCTTC. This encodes CASSLGSGGSNYGYTF.

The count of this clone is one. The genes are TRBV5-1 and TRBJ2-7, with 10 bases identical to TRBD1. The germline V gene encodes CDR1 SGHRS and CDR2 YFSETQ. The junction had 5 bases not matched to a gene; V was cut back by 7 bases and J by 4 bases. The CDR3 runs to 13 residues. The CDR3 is CASQPGQGYEQYF. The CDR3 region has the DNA TGCGCCAGCCAACCGGGACAGGGGTACGAGCAGTACTTC.

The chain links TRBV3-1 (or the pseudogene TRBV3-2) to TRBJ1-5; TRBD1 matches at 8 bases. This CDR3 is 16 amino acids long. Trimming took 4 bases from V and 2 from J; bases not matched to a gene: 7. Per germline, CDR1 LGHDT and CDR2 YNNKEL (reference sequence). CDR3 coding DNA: TGTGCCAGCAGCCCCGGACAGGGCTGGGGCAATCAGCCCCAGCATTTT. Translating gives CASSPGQGWGNQPQHF.